One sample yielded the 11 T cell receptor beta chains listed below, sequenced in a study of post-analysis software for immune sequencing data. General study points: Five TRBV segments appeared more often in patients than in controls, and TRBV5-6, TRBV5-1 and TRBV20-1 were among these.

The TCR beta cDNA libraries contained unique molecular identifiers. TCRdb fed the PCR reads into MiXCR, producing one record per CDR3 protein. The sample carries 650,000 to 850,000 distinct CDR3 sequences, roughly half recorded once. These TCRs' antigens remain unknown. The sample was blood. The source is a girl aged 10-17 years with multiple sclerosis.

The J gene is TRBJ2-5, the V gene TRBV5-1; a weak D match, TRBD2 (6 bases). Germline-derived CDR1 and CDR2 are SGHRS and YFSETQ. The CDR3 extends over 14 amino acids. V was trimmed by 1 base and J by 5 bases, leaving 12 bases between them. In DNA, the CDR3 is TGCGCCAGCAGCTTGCTCGACAGCGGGGAGACCCAGTACTTC. It codes for CASSLLDSGETQYF.

This chain connects TRBV12-3 or TRBV12-4 to TRBJ2-5, with 7 positions matching TRBD1. V shed 1 base, J shed 1 base, and the junction held 3 bases outside the gene matches. The CDR3 has 15 residues. CDR3 loop: CASSLVGTVQETQYF. The CDR3 nucleotides are TGTGCCAGCAGTTTAGTGGGGACAGTCCAAGAGACCCAGTACTTC.

The rearrangement uses TRBV20-1 and TRBJ2-1; a weak D match, TRBD2 (6 bases). CDR1 and CDR2 from the germline V gene are DFQATT and SNEGSKA (reference sequence). The CDR3 length is 13 residues. V shed 3 bases and J shed 5 bases, with 11 bases lying between them. The CDR3 is CSARSSGHNEQFF. The CDR3 bases are TGCAGTGCTAGGAGTAGCGGTCACAATGAGCAGTTCTTC.

The V and J genes are TRBV20-1 and TRBJ1-5; no clear D. V lost 7 bases and J 1 base, leaving 11 bases between the germline ends. Germline-derived CDR1 and CDR2 are DFQATT and SNEGSKA (reference sequence). The CDR3 loop spans 13 amino acids. CDR3 DNA: TGCAGTGGTAGCCCGGGAAGCAATCAGCCCCAGCATTTT. The encoded protein is CSGSPGSNQPQHF.

This clonotype has a handful of counts. The chain has TRBV5-1 and TRBJ2-5, with 9 bases matching TRBD2. Germline CDR1 is SGHRS and CDR2 is YFSETQ. V gave up 0 bases and J gave up 7 bases; unmatched junction bases: 10. The CDR3 spans 16 residues. The CDR3 DNA reads TGCGCCAGCAGCTTGGTTTCTAGCGGGGTGCTCGTGACCCAGTACTTC. Translated: CASSLVSSGVLVTQYF.

To note about this clonotype: This could be a read error, since a much larger clone is one nucleotide away. The chain recombines TRBV6-2 or TRBV6-3 with TRBJ2-3, with 10 nucleotides matching TRBD1. The length of the CDR3 is 16 residues. The germline V gene encodes CDR1 MNHEY and CDR2 SVGEGT. The CDR3 bases are TGTGCCAGCAGTTACTTCCGGGACAGGGGCACAGATACGCGGTATTTT. Translated: CASSYFRDRGTDTRYF.

This clonotype turned up a few times. The chain carries TRBV6-2 or TRBV6-3 and TRBJ1-2; 7 positions agree with TRBD1. This CDR3 is 13 amino acids long. CDR1 is MNHEY, CDR2 SVGEGT, per germline. The ends lost 8 bases at V and 4 bases at J; junction bases unmatched: 7. The CDR3 DNA follows: TGTGCCAGCGGGGACAGATCGTTCTATGGCTACACCTTC. This translates into CASGDRSFYGYTF.

This chain connects TRBV20-1 to TRBJ2-1; 9 positions agree with TRBD2. V gave up 6 bases and J gave up 2 bases; unmatched junction bases: 14. From germline, CDR1 is DFQATT and CDR2 SNEGSKA (reference sequence). The CDR3 is 17 amino acids. The CDR3 spells CSALGLAGTRAYNEQFF. The DNA of the CDR3 is TGCAGTGCCCTTGGGCTAGCGGGGACGCGGGCCTACAATGAGCAGTTCTTC.

The chain uses TRBV5-1 and TRBJ2-1, with D unresolved. Between the trimmed V and J ends, which lost 0 bases and 4 bases, there was a span of 14 bases. The CDR3 has 16 residues. Per the germline V gene, CDR1 is SGHRS and CDR2 is YFSETQ. CDR3 nucleotide sequence: TGCGCCAGCAGCTTGGCCCTGGACCGACGATACAATGAGCAGTTCTTC. It specifies CASSLALDRRYNEQFF.

The chain links TRBV3-1 to TRBJ1-2; D unclear. Trimming shortened V by 2 bases and J by 6 bases, and 7 bases separated the two germline ends. The CDR3 length is 12 residues. From germline, CDR1 is LGHDT and CDR2 YNNKEL (reference sequence). The CDR3, as DNA: TGTGCCAGCAGCCAAAGTTCCCATGGCTACACCTTC. It translates to CASSQSSHGYTF.

The chain employs TRBV6-4 and TRBJ1-1; no reliable D call. The V gene's germline CDR1 is MRHNA and CDR2 SNTAGT. CDR3 length: 16 amino acids. V was trimmed by 6 bases and J by 6 bases, leaving 23 bases between them. The CDR3 sequence is CASSPGGVRGSAEAFF. The CDR3 DNA is TGTGCCAGCAGCCCAGGTGGTGTTCGGGGTTCCGCTGAAGCTTTCTTT.